Below are 24 T cell receptor beta chains sequenced from a single sample in a study of CD8 T cells in ankylosing spondylitis. Whole-study findings and limits: The study identified a TCR beta motif of under 10 highly homologous variants that appeared characteristic of ankylosing spondylitis blood.

Each CDR3 protein is one row after TCRdb ran MiXCR on the 5' RACE reads. The data show approximately 540,000 distinct CDR3 sequences, approximately 11% seen once. These receptors' targets are unknown. The sample was blood, either unsorted or a sorted T cell fraction (not recorded which). These receptors all come from a male donor with ankylosing spondylitis.

This clonotype was detected only a few times. This chain links TRBV11-2 with TRBJ2-7; D remains ambiguous. Germline V gene data show CDR1 as SGHAT and CDR2 as FQNNGV. V gave up 1 base and J gave up 3 bases, with 13 bases separating them. The CDR3 runs 15 residues. CDR3 nucleotide sequence: TGTGCCAGCAGCTTAGTCGGCAGGTGGGACTACGAGCAGTACTTC. Translation: CASSLVGRWDYEQYF. Supplemented by reference TRBV11-2 and TRBJ2-7, the full variable domain reads EAGVAQSPRYKIIEKRQSVAFWCNPISGHATLYWYQQILGQGPKLLIQFQNNGVVDDSQLPKDRFSAERLKGVDSTLKIQPAKLEDSAVYLCASSLVGRWDYEQYFGPGTRLTVT.

In its sample, this clonotype was seen many times. In DNA, the CDR3 is TGCGCCAGTAATCGGGGGACAGGGCCGGCGGGCACTGAAGCTTTCTTT. It encodes CASNRGTGPAGTEAFF. The chain combines TRBV5-1 with TRBJ1-1, with 9 bases lining up with TRBD1. The germline gives CDR1 SGHRS, CDR2 YFSETQ. The CDR3 covers 16 residues. V shed 8 bases and J 4 bases; nucleotides not matched to a gene: 15. The variable domain in full, completed from reference TRBV5-1 and TRBJ1-1, reads KAGVTQTPRYLIKTRGQQVTLSCSPISGHRSVSWYQQTPGQGLQFLFEYFSETQRNKGNFPGRFSGRQFSNSRSEMNVSTLELGDSALYLCASNRGTGPAGTEAFFGQGTRLTVV.

CDR3 residues: CASSQGFLTDTQYF. In DNA, the CDR3 is TGTGCCAGCAGCCAAGGATTCCTCACAGATACGCAGTATTTT. The chain has TRBV3-1 and TRBJ2-3; D remains ambiguous. The CDR3 totals 14 residues. V dropped 1 base and J dropped 2 bases, with 7 bases sitting between them. Germline V gene lookup returns CDR1 LGHDT and CDR2 YNNKEL (reference sequence).

This clonotype was detected ten times or more. This rearrangement joins TRBV20-1 to TRBJ1-4; no clear D. CDR1 and CDR2 (germline): DFQATT, SNEGSKA (reference sequence). The V end lost 3 bases, the J end lost 6 bases, and 8 bases lay between the germline ends. The CDR3 loop spans 12 amino acids. The CDR3 loop reads CSASLRDEKLFF. CDR3 coding DNA: TGCAGTGCTAGCTTGAGGGATGAAAAACTGTTTTTT.

This clonotype was seen ten or more times. The chain uses TRBV3-1 and TRBJ1-3, with D unresolved. CDR3 size: 15 residues. V gave up 5 bases and J gave up 4 bases, with 15 bases separating them. CDR1 and CDR2 from the germline V gene are LGHDT and YNNKEL (reference sequence). CDR3 in amino acids: CASSGRGNGGNTIYF. The CDR3 DNA is TGTGCCAGCAGCGGGAGAGGCAACGGGGGAAACACCATATATTTT.

CDR3 loop: CSANPRLAGAYEQFF. The CDR3 DNA sequence: TGCAGTGCTAACCCCAGACTAGCGGGAGCCTATGAGCAGTTCTTC. V gene TRBV20-1 combines with J gene TRBJ2-1; 12 bases are a match to TRBD2. Germline-derived CDR1 and CDR2 are DFQATT and SNEGSKA (reference sequence). CDR3 size: 15 residues. The J segment lost 8 bases and the V segment lost 4 bases, leaving 9 bases of the junction unmatched.

This clonotype has just a few counts. The rearrangement joins TRBV20-1 to TRBJ1-1, with D possibly matching TRBD1 (5 bases). The CDR3 spans 16 residues. V shed 0 bases and J shed 0 bases, with 14 bases lying between them. Germline V lookup: CDR1 DFQATT, CDR2 SNEGSKA (reference sequence). The CDR3 sequence is CSARDPGGKMNTEAFF. Written as DNA, the CDR3 is TGCAGTGCTAGAGATCCTGGGGGAAAGATGAACACTGAAGCTTTCTTT.

There are a few counts of this clonotype. The J gene is TRBJ2-1, the V gene TRBV5-1, with 11 nucleotides matching TRBD2. Germline CDR1 SGHRS, CDR2 YFSETQ. The CDR3 totals 17 residues. V gave up 1 base and J gave up 1 base; unmatched junction bases: 4. This CDR3 is CASSLTGTSGSYNEQFF. CDR3 nucleotides: TGCGCCAGCAGCTTGACCGGGACTAGCGGATCCTACAATGAGCAGTTCTTC.

This chain joins TRBV3-1 and TRBJ1-5; the D gene is possibly TRBD1 (5 bases). Germline lookup yields CDR1 LGHDT and CDR2 YNNKEL (reference sequence). This CDR3 spans 16 amino acids. Between the trimmed V and J ends, which lost 1 base and 2 bases, there was a span of 12 bases. DNA for the CDR3: TGTGCCAGCAGCCAAGGGGACCGCCGGGGCAATCAGCCCCAGCATTTT. Its protein product is CASSQGDRRGNQPQHF.

The V call is TRBV12-3 or TRBV12-4, the J call TRBJ1-2, with D hard to call. The germline V and J ends were trimmed by 7 bases and 8 bases, with 14 bases remaining between them. This CDR3 contains 12 residues. CDR3: CASNRTPVGYTF. CDR3 nucleotides: TGTGCCAGCAATCGCACCCCGGTGGGCTACACCTTC.

This clonotype was detected a few times. The chain is built from TRBV29-1 and TRBJ1-2; D unresolved. The germline CDR1 and CDR2 sequences are SQVTM and ANQGSEA. With 3 bases removed from V and 8 bases from J, the gap between germline ends came to 19 bases. The CDR3 covers 14 residues. The CDR3, as DNA: TGCAGCGTTGATTCTGGGGAACCCGGCGGGGGCTACACCTTC. This encodes CSVDSGEPGGGYTF. Complete variable domain (other parts from reference TRBV29-1 and TRBJ1-2): SAVISQKPSRDICQRGTSLTIQCQVDSQVTMMFWYRQQPGQSLTLIATANQGSEATYESGFVIDKFPISRPNLTFSTLTVSNMSPEDSSIYLCSVDSGEPGGGYTFGSGTRLTVV.

V gene TRBV28 combines with J gene TRBJ2-7; D is perhaps TRBD2 (6 bases). The CDR3 contains 15 residues. Trimming left V 7 bases short and J 0 bases short, with 16 bases between. Germline CDR1 reads MDHEN; CDR2 reads SYDVKM. CDR3: CASTEGGINSYEQYF. The CDR3 DNA follows: TGTGCCAGCACGGAGGGAGGTATAAACTCCTACGAGCAGTACTTC.

This clonotype has a handful of counts. The chain uses TRBV6-1 and TRBJ2-7; 11 bases line up with TRBD2. From germline, CDR1 is MNHNS and CDR2 SASEGT. The CDR3 is made up of 16 amino acids. The trim removed 5 bases at V and 5 bases at J, leaving 11 bases unmatched. The CDR3 spells CASSPPLAGGIHEQYV. DNA for the CDR3: TGTGCCAGCAGTCCTCCCCTAGCGGGAGGTATCCACGAGCAGTACGTC.

In this sample, this clonotype turned up a few times. J is TRBJ1-6 and V is TRBV2; D gene unclear. Trimming pared 3 bases from V and 13 bases from J, leaving 13 bases between. Germline assignment: CDR1 SNHLY and CDR2 FYNNEI. The CDR3 consists of 13 residues. The CDR3 sequence: CASSDAPGLPLHF. For the CDR3, the DNA is TGTGCCAGCAGTGATGCCCCAGGTCTTCCCCTCCACTTT.

This clonotype was detected only a few times. The chain couples TRBV19 to TRBJ2-1, with 7 bases aligning to TRBD1. CDR1 and CDR2 from the germline V gene are LNHDA and SQIVND (reference sequence). V lost 4 bases, J lost 7 bases, and 7 bases stayed unmatched. The CDR3 spans 14 residues. CDR3 loop: CASSKGATRNEQFF. CDR3 DNA: TGTGCCAGTAGTAAGGGGGCTACCCGGAATGAGCAGTTCTTC.

The sample holds a few counts of this clonotype. The V gene is TRBV20-1, the J gene TRBJ1-5; tentatively, D is TRBD1 (6 bases). The germline V gene encodes CDR1 DFQATT and CDR2 SNEGSKA (reference sequence). This CDR3 contains 14 residues. Between the trimmed V and J ends, which lost 6 bases and 1 base, there was a span of 13 bases. CDR3 in DNA: TGCAGTGCCATCGACAGGAGGAGCAATCAGCCCCAGCATTTT. Translation gives CSAIDRRSNQPQHF.

This clonotype was counted only a few times. A much larger clone is a single base away; this may be a read error. The CDR3 spells CAISLRQGASQGNTEAFF. CDR3 coding DNA: TGTGCCATCAGTTTACGACAGGGAGCCTCTCAAGGGAACACTGAAGCTTTCTTT. The chain joins TRBV12-3 or TRBV12-4 to TRBJ1-1, with 7 bases fitting TRBD1. The CDR3 is made up of 18 amino acids.

In this sample, this clonotype turned up a few times. This chain uses TRBV25-1 with TRBJ2-1; D ambiguous. Germline CDR1 MGHDK, CDR2 SYGVNS. The CDR3 loop spans 12 amino acids. V lost 2 bases to trimming and J lost 12 bases, with 11 bases between them. The CDR3 loop is CASSELVQVQFF. The CDR3 nucleotides are TGTGCCAGCAGTGAACTAGTCCAAGTGCAGTTCTTC. Full variable domain (remainder filled in from reference TRBV25-1 and TRBJ2-1): EADIYQTPRYLVIGTGKKITLECSQTMGHDKMYWYQQDPGMELHLIHYSYGVNSTEKGDLSSESTVSRIRTEHFPLTLESARPSHTSQYLCASSELVQVQFFGPGTRLTVL.

In its sample, this clonotype was seen a few times. This rearrangement joins TRBV7-8 to TRBJ2-1; 10 nucleotides align to TRBD2. Germline V lookup: CDR1 SGHVS, CDR2 FQNEAQ. The CDR3 is 14 residues long. After removal of 5 bases from V and 7 bases from J, the junction contained 5 bases not matched to a gene. CDR3 amino acids: CASSRLAGQNEQFF. The CDR3 DNA follows: TGTGCCAGCAGCCGACTAGCGGGTCAGAATGAGCAGTTCTTC. Variable domain in full (rest from reference TRBV7-8 and TRBJ2-1): GAGVSQSPRYKVAKRGQDVALRCDPISGHVSLFWYQQALGQGPEFLTYFQNEAQLDKSGLPSDRFFAERPEGSVSTLKIQRTQQEDSAVYLCASSRLAGQNEQFFGPGTRLTVL.

CDR3: CSASRENKGNEQFF. DNA for the CDR3: TGCAGTGCATCTCGGGAGAATAAGGGCAATGAGCAGTTCTTC. The J gene is TRBJ2-1, the V gene TRBV20-1, with a possible D match to TRBD2 (6 bases). V was cut by 6 bases and J by 6 bases, with 18 bases left in between. CDR1 DFQATT and CDR2 SNEGSKA come from the germline V gene (reference sequence). This CDR3 has 14 amino acids.

This clonotype was counted between two and nine times. The chain is built from TRBV4-2 and TRBJ2-2, with TRBD1 identical over 8 bases. The junction had 7 bases not matched to a gene; V was cut back by 3 bases and J by 7 bases. Germline assignment: CDR1 LGHNA and CDR2 YNFKEQ. The CDR3 runs to 15 residues. The CDR3 sequence: CASSHRTGTFGELFF. CDR3 in DNA: TGTGCCAGCAGCCACCGGACAGGGACCTTCGGGGAGCTGTTTTTT.

This clonotype was counted only a few times. The gene calls are TRBV20-1 and TRBJ1-6, with D perhaps TRBD1 (5 bases). Germline lookup yields CDR1 DFQATT and CDR2 SNEGSKA (reference sequence). V was shortened by 1 base and J by 14 bases, with 9 bases between the two germline ends. This CDR3 is 11 amino acids long. The CDR3 region is CSARGGAALHF. In DNA form, the CDR3 reads TGCAGTGCTAGAGGTGGGGCGGCCCTCCACTTT.

There are a few counts of this clonotype. This chain uses TRBV5-1 with TRBJ2-6; maybe TRBD2 (6 bases). The V gene's germline CDR1 is SGHRS and CDR2 YFSETQ. This CDR3 has 15 residues. Trimming shortened V by 4 bases and J by 0 bases, and 8 bases separated the two germline ends. The CDR3: CASSIGGSGANVLTF. The CDR3, as DNA: TGCGCCAGCAGCATCGGGGGCTCTGGGGCCAACGTCCTGACTTTC.

This clonotype was detected many times. V is TRBV12-3 or TRBV12-4 and J is TRBJ2-7, with 7 positions matching TRBD1. There are 14 residues in the CDR3. V was pared by 6 bases and J by 3 bases, with 8 bases of the junction left unmatched. CDR3 amino acids: CASSVDRDLYEQYF. In DNA, the CDR3 is TGTGCCAGCAGCGTCGACAGGGACCTCTACGAGCAGTACTTC.